The rows below give T cell receptor beta chains drawn from one sample of a study of PD-1 blockade in classical Hodgkin lymphoma. Measured with immunoSEQ multiplex PCR; TCRdb has only the in-frame clones, and not every one. This sample carries around 100,000 clones, 80% to 90% of them seen once, and the ten largest clones take around 6.6%. The sequences come from peripheral blood mononuclear cells (PBMCs), collected before the second cycle of nivolumab. The source is a human donor with classical Hodgkin lymphoma. CDR3s include the opening cysteine and the closing phenylalanine or tryptophan.

V gene	J gene	CDR3 protein
TRBV27	TRBJ1-1	CASRGHTAFF
TRBV30	TRBJ2-1	CAWIGWRTSGGAGMNEQFF
TRBV9	TRBJ2-3	CASSVEVRGFLTDTQYF
TRBV7-2	TRBJ1-4	CASSLSGATNEKLFF
TRBV6-6	TRBJ2-5	CASSADESGPRTQYF
TRBV18	TRBJ1-1	CASSPGGWGGTEAFF
TRBV5-6	TRBJ1-2	CASSGGWTEYYGYTF
TRBV19	TRBJ2-7	CASSPWWTGYSYEQYF
TRBV6-5	TRBJ2-7	CASSYSGSYEQYF
TRBV30	TRBJ1-1	CAWKGPSRAFF
TRBV6-5	TRBJ1-2	CASRHRSYGYTF
TRBV10-1	TRBJ1-2	CASSEGRDYGYTF
TRBV7-6	TRBJ2-7	CASTQGLGEQYF
TRBV19	TRBJ2-2	CASSIVGGRSTGELFF
TRBV30	TRBJ2-1	CAWSPLAYNEQFF
TRBV28	TRBJ2-7	CASRVAYEQYF